Sequencing of this T cell receptor (beta chain) was carried out in a study of monozygotic twins with inflammatory bowel disease. Study-wide results and caveats: Differences in immunosuppressive treatment may have been a source of added variability in patient repertoires. Resolution of different T cell subtypes was not achieved.

The CDR3 is 15 amino acids. TCRdb processed the 5' RACE reads again and assigns one entry to each CDR3 protein, with no DNA. The table lists around 450,000 distinct CDR3 sequences. In regard to this clonotype: As yet, its antigen is unknown.

Whole blood, unsorted for T cells, was the source of total RNA. The specimen sequenced was blood. The clonotype was recovered from a human donor with ulcerative colitis or Crohn's disease, or a healthy co-twin of an affected twin (not recorded which). V usage is TRBV12-3 or TRBV12-4 and J usage is TRBJ1-4. CDR3 sequence: CASSFGGYPNEKLFF.